Listed here are 32 T cell receptor beta chains from one sample, sequenced in a study of T cell responses to AZD1222 COVID-19 vaccine. Data came from immunoSEQ multiplex PCR; TCRdb stores just in-frame clones and leaves some out. The sample has 150,000 or so clones, about 91% seen once. Sequencing used peripheral blood, obtained on day 0 of AZD1222 vaccination. These TCRs come from an adult in good health.

This chain joins TRBV4-1 and TRBJ2-5, with D possibly matching TRBD2 (6 bases). CDR3 length: 19 residues. Germline lookup yields CDR1 MGHRA and CDR2 YSYEKL. V was shortened by 2 bases and J by 0 bases, with 22 bases between the two germline ends. The CDR3 is CASSQIFPWRGKYQETQYF. For the CDR3, the DNA is TGCGCCAGCAGCCAAATCTTCCCTTGGCGGGGAAAATACCAAGAGACCCAGTACTTC.

V is TRBV12-3 or TRBV12-4 and J is TRBJ2-7, with 7 bases matching TRBD1. Unmatched junction bases numbered 15, after V lost 11 bases and J lost 8 bases. CDR3 length equals 13 residues. CDR3 amino acids: CAVTGTVGYKQYF. The CDR3 bases are TGTGCCGTCACCGGGACAGTTGGTTATAAGCAGTACTTC.

The V call is TRBV5-1, the J call TRBJ2-2, with TRBD2 identical over 11 bases. The V gene's germline CDR1 is SGHRS and CDR2 YFSETQ. The CDR3 consists of 16 residues. Germline trimming cut 4 bases from V and 1 base from J; bases unmatched to any gene: 3. CDR3 nucleotide sequence: TGCGCCAGCAGCCTAGCGGGGGGCCTGAACACCGGGGAGCTGTTTTTT. As protein: CASSLAGGLNTGELFF.

The chain joins TRBV11-2 to TRBJ2-1, with 13 nucleotides matching TRBD2. The germline V gene encodes CDR1 SGHAT and CDR2 FQNNGV. The CDR3 covers 13 residues. Unmatched junction bases numbered 5, after V lost 4 bases and J lost 14 bases. This CDR3 is CASSSGLAGKKFF. As DNA, the CDR3 is TGTGCCAGCAGCTCGGGACTAGCGGGGAAAAAGTTCTTC.

The chain's CDR3 is CAWRTGTGVYEQYF. Here the CDR3 DNA reads TGTGCCTGGAGGACCGGGACAGGGGTCTACGAGCAGTACTTC. This chain uses TRBV30 with TRBJ2-7, with 10 bases that match TRBD1. V was clipped by 3 bases and J by 3 bases; unmatched bases: 5. Germline-derived CDR1 and CDR2 are GTSNPN and SVGIG (reference sequence). This CDR3 has 14 amino acids.

V is TRBV30 and J is TRBJ1-2; D is undetermined. This CDR3 has 11 amino acids. From germline, CDR1 is GTSNPN and CDR2 SVGIG (reference sequence). The CDR3: CAVSVLAGYTF. The CDR3 DNA reads TGTGCAGTCTCCGTTTTAGCGGGCTACACCTTC.

V gene TRBV7-2 combines with J gene TRBJ2-1, with D possibly being TRBD2 (7 bases). CDR3 length equals 13 residues. Trimming pared 3 bases from V and 12 bases from J, leaving 15 bases between. Germline V CDR1 and CDR2: SGHTA, FQGNSA. The CDR3 DNA reads as TGTGCCAGCAGCTTCGGGGGGCGGTCGAGGCAGTTCTTC. It specifies CASSFGGRSRQFF.

The chain uses TRBV4-3 and TRBJ2-3, with D perhaps TRBD1 or TRBD2 (7 bases each). Looked up from germline, CDR1 is LGHNA and CDR2 is YSLEER. Trimming took off 0 bases at V and 1 base at J, with 14 bases between the two ends. The CDR3 is 17 amino acids. This CDR3 is CASSQDQGGTGTDTQYF. The CDR3 DNA is TGCGCCAGCAGCCAAGACCAGGGGGGGACAGGCACAGATACGCAGTATTTT.

In its sample, this clone was seen a few times. The V gene is TRBV6-5, the J gene TRBJ1-1; D not certain. CDR3 length: 13 residues. Germline V lookup: CDR1 MNHEY, CDR2 SVGAGI. V was clipped by 6 bases and J by 1 base, with 9 bases between them. CDR3 in amino acids: CASREVANTEAFF. As DNA, the CDR3 is TGTGCCAGCAGGGAGGTTGCGAACACTGAAGCTTTCTTT.

The V call is TRBV30, the J call TRBJ2-5; maybe TRBD2 (7 bases). The CDR3 consists of 15 residues. The germline CDR1 and CDR2 sequences are GTSNPN and SVGIG (reference sequence). With 2 bases removed from V and 2 bases from J, the gap between germline ends came to 15 bases. The CDR3 region has the DNA TGTGCCTGGAGTATACAGGGACTACCGCAAGAGACCCAGTACTTC. This encodes CAWSIQGLPQETQYF.

This chain links TRBV9 with TRBJ2-5, with 9 bases lining up with TRBD1. V lost 0 bases to trimming and J lost 2 bases; unmatched junction nucleotides: 8. Germline CDR1 is SGDLS and CDR2 is YYNGEE. The CDR3 is 17 residues long. This CDR3 reads CASSVGGQGGRQETQYF. The CDR3 DNA sequence: TGTGCCAGCAGCGTAGGGGGACAGGGAGGGCGACAAGAGACCCAGTACTTC.

In this sample, this clone turned up a few times. The CDR3 protein is CASSQGAYNEQFF. The CDR3 DNA reads TGTGCCAGCAGCCAGGGTGCCTACAATGAGCAGTTCTTC. The rearrangement joins TRBV3-1 (or the pseudogene TRBV3-2) to TRBJ2-1; D gene unclear. V shed 3 bases and J shed 2 bases, with 5 bases lying between them. The CDR3 loop spans 13 amino acids. From germline, CDR1 is LGHDT and CDR2 YNNKEL (reference sequence).

The genes are TRBV29-1 and TRBJ1-1, with D perhaps TRBD1 (5 bases). Germline lookup yields CDR1 SQVTM and CDR2 ANQGSEA. V lost 1 base and J 0 bases, leaving 18 bases between the germline ends. The CDR3 is 17 amino acids. CDR3 region: CSVEGGRGTALNTEAFF. The CDR3 nucleotides are TGCAGCGTTGAAGGTGGAAGAGGGACCGCACTGAACACTGAAGCTTTCTTT.

The count of this clone is one. This chain connects TRBV6-2 or TRBV6-3 to TRBJ2-7; 8 positions match TRBD2. V shed 0 bases and J 2 bases; nucleotides not matched to a gene: 0. The CDR3 spans 14 residues. Germline lookup yields CDR1 MNHEY and CDR2 SVGEGT. CDR3 sequence: CASSYSRGAYEQYF. The DNA for the CDR3 is TGTGCCAGCAGTTACTCGCGGGGGGCCTACGAGCAGTACTTC.

The sample holds one count of this clone. The chain is built from TRBV5-6 and TRBJ2-1; 8 bases line up with TRBD1. The CDR3 length is 15 residues. The ends lost 3 bases at V and 6 bases at J; junction bases unmatched: 8. Germline V gene data show CDR1 as SGHDT and CDR2 as YYEEEE. CDR3 sequence: CASSWGTGRGNEQFF. CDR3 DNA: TGTGCCAGCAGCTGGGGGACAGGCCGTGGCAATGAGCAGTTCTTC.

The chain uses TRBV18 and TRBJ2-3, with 10 nucleotides matching TRBD2. Per germline, CDR1 KGHSH and CDR2 LQKENI. There are 16 residues in the CDR3. V was pared by 6 bases and J by 1 base, with 7 bases of the junction left unmatched. The CDR3 is CASSYLAGAGTDTQYF. In DNA form, the CDR3 reads TGTGCCAGCTCCTACCTAGCGGGGGCAGGCACAGATACGCAGTATTTT.

V and J are TRBV7-2 and TRBJ1-2; no firm D call. V was shortened by 2 bases and J by 3 bases, with 7 bases between the two germline ends. The CDR3 loop spans 13 amino acids. Germline loops: CDR1 SGHTA, CDR2 FQGNSA. In nucleotides, the CDR3 is TGTGCCAGCAGCTTAAACAAGGACTATGGCTACACCTTC. The encoded protein is CASSLNKDYGYTF.

In DNA, the CDR3 is TGTGCCAGCAGCGGGGTGACAGGGAGGTACGAGCAGTACTTC. Its protein is CASSGVTGRYEQYF. This chain connects TRBV2 to TRBJ2-7, with a possible D match to TRBD1 (7 bases). V was pared by 6 bases and J by 4 bases, with 16 bases between. CDR1 and CDR2 (germline): SNHLY, FYNNEI. This CDR3 region has 14 residues.

This clone was seen more than once but under ten times. The chain has TRBV7-8 and TRBJ2-7, with 7 bases fitting TRBD1. The germline V gene has CDR1 SGHVS and CDR2 FQNEAQ. The junction had 4 bases not matched to a gene; V was cut back by 8 bases and J by 0 bases. The CDR3 consists of 13 residues. The CDR3 sequence is CASGAGGSYEQYF. CDR3 nucleotides: TGTGCCAGCGGAGCAGGGGGCTCCTACGAGCAGTACTTC.

J is TRBJ1-1 and V is TRBV19; 7 nucleotides align to TRBD1. Germline CDR1 and CDR2: LNHDA and SQIVND (reference sequence). There are 13 residues in the CDR3. V shed 7 bases and J 0 bases; nucleotides not matched to a gene: 2. CDR3 coding DNA: TGTGCCAGTAAGGGACAGCTGAACACTGAAGCTTTCTTT. Translating it yields CASKGQLNTEAFF.

The chain uses TRBV5-6 and TRBJ1-6, with TRBD1 matching over 8 bases. The trim removed 4 bases at V and 5 bases at J, leaving 8 bases unmatched. The CDR3 is 16 amino acids. CDR1 and CDR2 from the germline V gene are SGHDT and YYEEEE. The CDR3 spells CASSPIPTGDNSPLHF. As DNA, the CDR3 is TGTGCCAGCAGCCCGATACCGACAGGGGATAATTCACCCCTCCACTTT.

This clone was seen more than once but under ten times. J is TRBJ1-2 and V is TRBV15; 10 bases are a match to TRBD1. Germline lookup yields CDR1 LNHNV and CDR2 YYDKDF (reference sequence). V shed 3 bases and J 3 bases; nucleotides not matched to a gene: 1. The CDR3 is made up of 14 amino acids. CDR3 protein: CATSRDRGYYGYTF. DNA for the CDR3: TGTGCCACCAGCAGGGACAGGGGGTACTATGGCTACACCTTC.

The chain joins TRBV15 to TRBJ1-1; D is unclear. CDR1 is LNHNV and CDR2 is YYDKDF in the germline V gene (reference sequence). This CDR3 has 13 amino acids. V lost 4 bases and J 7 bases, leaving 13 bases between the germline ends. The CDR3 protein is CATSIALEHEAFF. The CDR3 region has the DNA TGTGCCACCAGCATAGCACTGGAGCATGAAGCTTTCTTT.

V usage is TRBV5-1 and J usage is TRBJ1-3; TRBD1 aligns across 7 bases. This CDR3 is 15 amino acids long. V trimming: 3 bases; J trimming: 6 bases; junction bases outside the gene matches: 9. Germline V CDR1 and CDR2: SGHRS, YFSETQ. Here the CDR3 reads CASSSQPGQANTIYF. DNA of the CDR3: TGCGCCAGCAGCTCCCAGCCCGGACAGGCAAACACCATATATTTT.

V is TRBV24-1 and J is TRBJ2-1; D is tentatively TRBD1 or TRBD2 (5 bases each). The CDR3 totals 14 residues. Deletions cut 4 bases from V and 7 bases from J, with 13 bases between. From germline, CDR1 is KGHDR and CDR2 SFDVKD. CDR3: CATSDPGQRNEQFF. The CDR3 region has the DNA TGTGCCACCAGTGACCCGGGGCAAAGGAATGAGCAGTTCTTC.

This clone was seen once. J is TRBJ1-1 and V is TRBV4-1, with 8 positions matching TRBD1. This CDR3 spans 16 amino acids. V shed 1 base and J 7 bases; nucleotides not matched to a gene: 11. The V gene's germline CDR1 is MGHRA and CDR2 YSYEKL. The CDR3 DNA reads as TGCGCCAGCAGCCAAGGACAGGGGAGTTCACCCTATGAAGCTTTCTTT. Translated, it gives CASSQGQGSSPYEAFF.

The V gene is TRBV3-1 (or the pseudogene TRBV3-2), the J gene TRBJ2-3; D assignment may be TRBD1 or TRBD2 (6 bases each). Germline-derived CDR1 and CDR2 are LGHDT and YNNKEL (reference sequence). V gave up 1 base and J gave up 4 bases, with 18 bases separating them. The CDR3 has 17 amino acids. This CDR3 is CASSQVGGLLDADTQYF. The CDR3 bases are TGTGCCAGCAGCCAAGTCGGGGGCCTGCTTGACGCAGATACGCAGTATTTT.

The V and J genes are TRBV3-1 (or the pseudogene TRBV3-2) and TRBJ1-2; D is unclear. V lost 5 bases to trimming and J lost 4 bases, with 17 bases between them. The CDR3 loop spans 15 amino acids. Germline CDR1 reads LGHDT; CDR2 reads YNNKEL (reference sequence). The CDR3 DNA reads as TGTGCCAGCAGCTTCGACGGCCGGCAAGGCTATGGCTACACCTTC. It is translated as CASSFDGRQGYGYTF.

The chain uses TRBV3-1 (or the pseudogene TRBV3-2) and TRBJ2-5, with TRBD2 identical over 14 bases. The CDR3 covers 20 residues. The V and J ends lost 0 bases and 4 bases, in that order; junction bases with no gene match: 13. The V gene's germline CDR1 is LGHDT and CDR2 YNNKEL (reference sequence). For the CDR3, the DNA is TGTGCCAGCAGCCAAGATCCCTGGACTAGCGGGGGGCTAAATTCAGAGACCCAGTACTTC. Its protein is CASSQDPWTSGGLNSETQYF.

The chain carries TRBV3-1 (or the pseudogene TRBV3-2) and TRBJ1-1, with D unresolved. V shed 0 bases and J shed 4 bases, with 6 bases lying between them. CDR1 and CDR2 (germline): LGHDT, YNNKEL (reference sequence). CDR3 length equals 13 residues. The CDR3 DNA is TGTGCCAGCAGCCAAGAGACGGTCACTGAAGCTTTCTTT. It yields the protein CASSQETVTEAFF.

This clone was observed a single time. V gene TRBV19 combines with J gene TRBJ2-6, with D perhaps TRBD1 or TRBD2 (5 bases each). The CDR3 consists of 19 residues. Germline CDR1 and CDR2: LNHDA and SQIVND (reference sequence). Deletions cut 10 bases from V and 0 bases from J, with 25 bases between. The CDR3 reads CATRDRVLNIASGANVLTF. CDR3 sequence (DNA): TGTGCCACCAGGGACCGAGTCCTAAATATAGCCTCTGGGGCCAACGTCCTGACTTTC. The full variable domain, rest sourced from reference TRBV19 and TRBJ2-6, is DGGITQSPKYLFRKEGQNVTLSCEQNLNHDAMYWYRQDPGQGLRLIYYSQIVNDFQKGDIAEGYSVSREKKESFPLTVTSAQKNPTAFYLCATRDRVLNIASGANVLTFGAGSRLTVL.

V gene TRBV10-1 combines with J gene TRBJ1-1; TRBD1 is a possible D gene (5 bases). The CDR3 has 15 amino acids. V was trimmed by 6 bases and J by 4 bases, leaving 18 bases between them. Germline V CDR1 and CDR2: WNHNN, SYGVQD (reference sequence). CDR3 in amino acids: CASSSGTDEGTEAFF. The CDR3 DNA reads TGCGCCAGCAGCTCAGGGACGGACGAGGGCACTGAAGCTTTCTTT.